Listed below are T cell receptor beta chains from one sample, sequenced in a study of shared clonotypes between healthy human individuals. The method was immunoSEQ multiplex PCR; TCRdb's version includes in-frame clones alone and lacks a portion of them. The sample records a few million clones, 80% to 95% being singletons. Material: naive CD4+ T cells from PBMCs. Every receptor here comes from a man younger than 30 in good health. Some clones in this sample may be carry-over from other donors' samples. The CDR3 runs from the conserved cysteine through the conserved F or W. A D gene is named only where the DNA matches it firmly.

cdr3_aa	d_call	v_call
CASSDRSRSLHYF	NA	TRBV25-1
CASQPPGSTDTQYF	NA	TRBV25-1
CASRIQGVQDQPQHF	NA	TRBV27
CASTSVGAGQPQHF	NA	TRBV28
CASSWGYQETQYF	NA	TRBV7-9
CASSFGGMNTGELFF	NA	TRBV7-9
CASSLVPGQVNSYEQYF	TRBD1	TRBV11-2
CASSRPGHQNTEAFF	NA	TRBV19
CASSVGWRGGPDTQYF	NA	TRBV7-2
CASSEIGLGRAGANVLTF	TRBD2	TRBV25-1
CASSPLRSTDTQYF	NA	TRBV7-2
CAWSLQGTPQHF	NA	TRBV30
CASSSPGLAVETQYF	TRBD2	TRBV6-5
CASSVDLAGRVGELFF	TRBD2	TRBV9
CARYKRGSNEETQYF	TRBD2	TRBV18
CSVEDRGLGLFETQYF	NA	TRBV29-1
CASSLGPNTEAFF	NA	TRBV5-5
CASSQRLGEQYF	NA	TRBV7-8
CAWGTTTSTDTQYF	NA	TRBV30
CASSLERSSYNEQFF	NA	TRBV5-1
CASTSYRGTEAFF	TRBD1	TRBV7-9
CASSYRQGASYEQYF	NA	TRBV6-5
CASSQETGTYEQYF	NA	TRBV4-3
CASTRRASTNEKLFF	NA	TRBV5-6
CASSYPLAAETQYF	NA	TRBV5-6
CASSLGSPPDTQYF	NA	TRBV5-1
CASSPIQYEQYF	NA	TRBV6-1
CASSPYKSNQPQHF	NA	TRBV28
CASSQDVRRETQYF	NA	TRBV5-6
CASSQDLTGSVTF	TRBD1	TRBV4-1
CASSHATLTDTQYF	NA	TRBV4-3
CAKWQDRGSTSSYEQYF	TRBD1	TRBV27
CASSKVFTANTEAFF	NA	TRBV21-1
CASSQGLAGGPVGELFF	TRBD2	TRBV4-2
CARGLAGGSTDTQYF	TRBD2	TRBV2
CASSLPGSRYF	NA	TRBV5-8
CASSPNEHLVYEQYF	NA	TRBV4-1
CATKDRDSGNTIYF	NA	TRBV19
CASRVALRGGDEKLFF	NA	TRBV2
CASSLAGGMNTEAFF	NA	TRBV5-1
CASSGRDRGSYTF	TRBD1	TRBV5-4
CASRRSGSSYNEQFF	TRBD2	TRBV28
CSVEDLVGSRGYTF	NA	TRBV29-1
CASSPSRQGNGYTF	TRBD1	TRBV27
CASSLRLNTEAFF	NA	TRBV7-3
CASSSMRGNSYNEQFF	NA	TRBV18
CASSLGTGGETQYF	TRBD1	TRBV7-7
CAWRQGVEGWQFF	NA	TRBV30
CASSYRAGQDHEQYF	NA	TRBV27
CASSSGLGPQETQYF	NA	TRBV5-6
CASSPLDGRHQPQHF	NA	TRBV19
CASSITRNEKLFF	NA	TRBV19
CASSQEYRAGEQYF	NA	TRBV4-3
CASSPRGSNQPQHF	NA	TRBV6-5
CASVRASQYEQYF	NA	TRBV5-1
CASSMRRTRNTEAFF	NA	TRBV19
CSVLTPGQGIYEQYF	TRBD1	TRBV29-1